A single TCR beta chain is shown here with its context. What it recognizes is unknown. The sample belongs to a study of graft-versus-host responses after intestinal transplantation. Study details: Multivisceral, liver-intestinal, or isolated intestinal transplants were performed in recipients. Induction with anti-thymocyte globulin, then tacrolimus and steroids for around three years, was given to all recipients.

The V end lost 4 bases, the J end lost 5 bases, and 11 bases lay between the germline ends. Germline V gene lookup returns CDR1 SGHVS and CDR2 FNYEAQ. The CDR3 is made up of 13 amino acids. TCRdb keeps only in-frame clones here, not all; method: immunoSEQ multiplex PCR. The sample has 120,000 or so clones; roughly 93% are singletons. The sequencing here drew on unstimulated CD8+ T cells sorted from spleen or lymph node cells, taken before intestinal transplant. This receptor was taken from a human donor who received an intestinal transplant. The chain links TRBV7-6 to TRBJ2-5; D may be TRBD2 (5 bases). The CDR3 here is CASSSQRWETQYF. CDR3 DNA: TGTGCCAGCAGCTCCCAGCGGTGGGAGACCCAGTACTTC.